This T cell receptor (beta chain) was found in a study of T cell changes during pregnancy in multiple sclerosis. TCRdb's table, derived via immunoSEQ multiplex PCR, lists solely in-frame clones and lacks some. The table shows some 40,000 clones, with more than 85% occurring only once. Germline CDR1 reads MGHRA; CDR2 reads YSYEKL. The CDR3 has 13 residues. With 3 bases clipped from V and 6 bases from J, the junction kept 4 bases outside the gene matches. The sequencing here drew on CD8+ T cells from peripheral blood mononuclear cells, taken in the third trimester of pregnancy. This TCR was recovered from a female donor with multiple sclerosis, enrolled in a pregnancy study. This chain links TRBV4-1 with TRBJ1-2, with 7 bases that match TRBD1. The CDR3 spells CASSQATGDGYTF. The DNA for the CDR3 is TGCGCCAGCAGCCAGGCAACAGGGGATGGCTACACCTTC.